This TCR beta chain was identified during a study of human T cells and chemical hapten exposure. The time point is: pre-sensitization, week 0. Indicated treatment: therapeutic diphenylcyclopropenone sensitization with weekly scalp DPC. This clonotype was recorded a few times. One junction end disagrees with the germline gene, perhaps due to a read error. From the RACE reads, TCRdb called clonotypes with MiXCR, one entry per CDR3 protein. The sample has under 70,000 distinct CDR3 sequences, roughly 12% seen once. The CDR3 length is 12 residues. Germline CDR1 MNHEY, CDR2 SVGEGT. The rearrangement uses TRBV6-2 or TRBV6-3 and TRBJ2-1; D is unresolved. Here the sequenced sample was whole blood, taken in connection with sensitization to the hapten diphenylcyclopropenone (DPC). The sequence was obtained from a woman aged 40 to 50 with alopecia areata. Some clones in this sample may be carry-over from other donors' samples. The CDR3 is CASSFSNNEQFF. The CDR3 DNA reads TGTGCCAGCAGTTTCTCCAACAATGAGCAGTTCTTC.